A selection of T cell receptor beta chains follows, all from one sample in a study of shared clonotypes between healthy human individuals. TCRdb's copy holds only in-frame clones and misses some; the assay was immunoSEQ multiplex PCR. Among about 560,000 clones listed, just over 75% were seen once. Sequenced: PBMCs. The receptors stem from a woman aged 40 to 49 in good health. Some clones in this sample may be carry-over from other donors' samples. Both conserved end residues are part of each CDR3. The order of the fields is V gene, CDR3 length, D gene, clone size, J gene, CDR3 DNA, CDR3 protein. A D gene is named only where the DNA matches it firmly. Size is omitted from some rows. Given values are once, few, many or a class for expanded clones.

V: TRBV2
length: 13
D: TRBD1
size: few
J: TRBJ1-1
DNA: TGTGCCACCCAACAGGGGAGGAACACTGAAGCTTTCTTT
CDR3: CATQQGRNTEAFF

V: TRBV6-5
length: 13
D: -
size: -
J: TRBJ2-1
DNA: TGTGCCAGCAGAAGAACGGGAGCCAATGAGCAGTTCTTC
CDR3: CASRRTGANEQFF

V: TRBV15
length: 18
D: TRBD2
size: -
J: TRBJ2-5
DNA: TGTGCCACCAGCAGAGATCTAGGGGCAGCGGGACTTCAAGAGACCCAGTACTTC
CDR3: CATSRDLGAAGLQETQYF

V: TRBV18
length: 17
D: -
size: -
J: TRBJ2-7
DNA: TGTGCCAGCTCACCACCATACACCGGGTCTAGTGGGGACGGACAGTACTTC
CDR3: CASSPPYTGSSGDGQYF

V: TRBV28
length: 16
D: TRBD1
size: -
J: TRBJ1-2
DNA: TGTGCCAGCAGTTTACCAATCCCTGGACAGGGATATGGCTACACCTTC
CDR3: CASSLPIPGQGYGYTF

V: TRBV7-9
length: 18
D: TRBD1
size: -
J: TRBJ2-6
DNA: TGTGCCAGCAGCGTCCCGGGACAGGGATACTCTGGGGCCAACGTCCTGACTTTC
CDR3: CASSVPGQGYSGANVLTF

V: TRBV2
length: 15
D: TRBD1
size: -
J: TRBJ1-6
DNA: TGTGCCAGCACCTGGGACAGCAAAGACAGTTCACCCCTCCACTTT
CDR3: CASTWDSKDSSPLHF

V: TRBV20-1
length: 11
D: TRBD1
size: few
J: TRBJ1-1
DNA: TGCAGTGCTGGCAGGGGGCCTGAAGCTTTCTTT
CDR3: CSAGRGPEAFF

V: TRBV2
length: 15
D: -
size: -
J: TRBJ1-1
DNA: TGTGCCAGCAGTGAGGAGGGCAGGGGAGACACTGAAGCTTTCTTT
CDR3: CASSEEGRGDTEAFF

V: TRBV10-2
length: 14
D: TRBD2
size: -
J: TRBJ2-7
DNA: TGCGCCAGCAGCGACGGACTAGCGCTGTACGAGCAGTACTTC
CDR3: CASSDGLALYEQYF

V: TRBV4-1
length: 14
D: -
size: few
J: TRBJ1-1
DNA: TGCGCCAGCAGCCAAGAGTGGGTTGACACTGAAGCTTTCTTT
CDR3: CASSQEWVDTEAFF

V: TRBV13
length: 14
D: TRBD1
size: -
J: TRBJ2-3
DNA: TGTGCCAGCAGCCAAAAGACAGGGGGAGATACGCAGTATTTT
CDR3: CASSQKTGGDTQYF

V: TRBV9
length: 15
D: TRBD2
size: -
J: TRBJ2-3
DNA: TGTGCCAGCAGCGCGACTAGCGGGGGGTCAGATACGCAGTATTTT
CDR3: CASSATSGGSDTQYF

V: TRBV29-1
length: 11
D: -
size: -
J: TRBJ2-7
DNA: TGCAGCGTTGCCAGCACGTACGAGCAGTACTTC
CDR3: CSVASTYEQYF

V: TRBV6-5
length: 14
D: TRBD1
size: -
J: TRBJ1-2
DNA: TGTGCCAGCAGTCCAGGACAGGGGGTGCATGGCTACACCTTC
CDR3: CASSPGQGVHGYTF

V: TRBV5-4
length: 14
D: -
size: -
J: TRBJ2-5
DNA: TGTGCCAGCAGCTTGGGGGGGGCGCGAGAGACCCAGTACTTC
CDR3: CASSLGGARETQYF

V: TRBV4-2
length: 17
D: TRBD2
size: -
J: TRBJ2-2
DNA: TGTGCCAGCAGCTCTACGACGGGACTAGCGGGCCCCGGGGAGCTGTTTTTT
CDR3: CASSSTTGLAGPGELFF

V: TRBV7-3
length: 16
D: TRBD2
size: -
J: TRBJ2-5
DNA: TGTGCCAGCAGCTTAAACGGGAGGGCCGGTTTTGCAGAGCAGTACTTC
CDR3: CASSLNGRAGFAEQYF

V: TRBV7-3
length: 14
D: -
size: -
J: TRBJ2-2
DNA: TGTGCCAGCAGCCCGGACGGGAACACCGGGGAGCTGTTTTTT
CDR3: CASSPDGNTGELFF

V: TRBV30
length: 12
D: -
size: -
J: TRBJ1-2
DNA: TGTGCCTGGAGTTTGAAGTTAGGTGGCTACACCTTC
CDR3: CAWSLKLGGYTF

V: TRBV18
length: 15
D: -
size: -
J: TRBJ2-7
DNA: TGTGCCAGCTCACCACCTAACAGGGCTCCCTACGAGCAGTACTTC
CDR3: CASSPPNRAPYEQYF

V: TRBV7-9
length: 13
D: TRBD1
size: -
J: TRBJ1-3
DNA: TGTGCCAGCAGCTTGGGGACAGGGAACACCATATATTTT
CDR3: CASSLGTGNTIYF

V: TRBV7-9
length: 12
D: -
size: -
J: TRBJ2-2
DNA: TGTGCCAGCAGCTTAGCCCGGGGCAGGCTGTTTTTT
CDR3: CASSLARGRLFF

V: TRBV11-1
length: 15
D: -
size: -
J: TRBJ2-7
DNA: TGTGCCAGCAGCTTGGAAGGGCCTTTCTCCTACGAGCAGTACTTC
CDR3: CASSLEGPFSYEQYF

V: TRBV9
length: 22
D: TRBD2
size: -
J: TRBJ2-1
DNA: TGTGCCAGCAGCGTAACCCTGTCCGGGACTAGCGGGAATCGGGATGCCTACAATGAGCAGTTCTTC
CDR3: CASSVTLSGTSGNRDAYNEQFF

V: TRBV11-3
length: 14
D: -
size: -
J: TRBJ2-7
DNA: TGTGCCAGCAGCTTAGGGACTCCCAACTACGAGCAGTACTTC
CDR3: CASSLGTPNYEQYF

V: TRBV28
length: 15
D: TRBD1
size: -
J: TRBJ2-1
DNA: TGTGCCAGCAGGTCTCCGGGACAGGTCCTCAATGAGCAGTTCTTC
CDR3: CASRSPGQVLNEQFF

V: TRBV6-1
length: 15
D: -
size: once
J: TRBJ2-5
DNA: TGTGCCAGCAGTGTCGACATGGGGTACCAAGAGACCCAGTACTTC
CDR3: CASSVDMGYQETQYF

V: TRBV4-3
length: 16
D: -
size: -
J: TRBJ2-7
DNA: TGCGCCAGCAGCCAAGGCCGAGCGGGTCTATCCGGCGAGCAGTACTTC
CDR3: CASSQGRAGLSGEQYF

V: TRBV18
length: 15
D: -
size: -
J: TRBJ2-5
DNA: TGTGCCAGCTCACCACTCCCTTCTAGACAAGAGACCCAGTACTTC
CDR3: CASSPLPSRQETQYF

V: TRBV27
length: 15
D: -
size: -
J: TRBJ2-1
DNA: TGTGCCAGCAGCCGACCTCGGACGCTCGGCAATGAGCAGTTCTTC
CDR3: CASSRPRTLGNEQFF

V: TRBV28
length: 13
D: -
size: -
J: TRBJ2-7
DNA: TGTGCCAGCAGTTCACCCCTGGGGTACGAGCAGTACTTC
CDR3: CASSSPLGYEQYF

V: TRBV11-2
length: 14
D: TRBD2
size: -
J: TRBJ2-1
DNA: TGTGCCAGCAGCTTAGATGAGCTGGCGGGAGGCCTGTTCTTC
CDR3: CASSLDELAGGLFF

V: TRBV7-2
length: 14
D: -
size: -
J: TRBJ2-1
DNA: TGTGCCAGCAGCCCAGTGGGGGGTTCCCATGAGCAGTTCTTC
CDR3: CASSPVGGSHEQFF

V: TRBV18
length: 13
D: -
size: -
J: TRBJ2-5
DNA: TGTGCCAGCTCCCGCACCTACCAAGAGACCCAGTACTTC
CDR3: CASSRTYQETQYF

V: TRBV10-3
length: 13
D: TRBD1
size: few
J: TRBJ1-1
DNA: TGTGCCATCAGGGGACAGGGTGGCGCTGAAGCTTTCTTT
CDR3: CAIRGQGGAEAFF

V: TRBV10-1
length: 16
D: -
size: -
J: TRBJ1-1
DNA: TGCGCCAGCAGTGATTATATTAAGGGTTCGGCCACTGAAGCTTTCTTT
CDR3: CASSDYIKGSATEAFF

V: TRBV7-9
length: 14
D: -
size: -
J: TRBJ2-5
DNA: TGTGCCAGCAGCCGGACCCCCAATGGGGAGACCCAGTACTTC
CDR3: CASSRTPNGETQYF

V: TRBV27
length: 19
D: TRBD2
size: -
J: TRBJ2-3
DNA: TGTGCCAGCGGCGGGTTCGCACCGACTAGCGGGAGACTAGCAGATACGCAGTATTTT
CDR3: CASGGFAPTSGRLADTQYF

V: TRBV28
length: 17
D: -
size: -
J: TRBJ1-2
DNA: TGTGCCAGCAGTTTGTTAGGGCCGGGCAGGGGCAACTATGGCTACACCTTC
CDR3: CASSLLGPGRGNYGYTF

V: TRBV5-1
length: 16
D: TRBD1
size: few
J: TRBJ1-4
DNA: TGCGCCAGCAGCTTGGCACAGACAGGGGGTAATGAAAAACTGTTTTTT
CDR3: CASSLAQTGGNEKLFF

V: TRBV29-1
length: 13
D: -
size: -
J: TRBJ2-2
DNA: TGCAGCGTTGATCTGTCCGACACCGGGGAGCTGTTTTTT
CDR3: CSVDLSDTGELFF

V: TRBV7-9
length: 14
D: -
size: -
J: TRBJ2-2
DNA: TGTGCCAGCAGCTTCGGCAGGGTGTATGGGGAGCTGTTTTTT
CDR3: CASSFGRVYGELFF

V: TRBV6-5
length: 11
D: -
size: -
J: TRBJ2-7
DNA: TGTGCCAGCAACGGCCGATACGAGCAGTACTTC
CDR3: CASNGRYEQYF

V: TRBV28
length: 16
D: TRBD1
size: -
J: TRBJ2-2
DNA: TGTGCCAGCAGAGAAGGGGGCCAGGGGAACACCGGGGAGCTGTTTTTT
CDR3: CASREGGQGNTGELFF

V: TRBV4-3
length: 15
D: TRBD1
size: few
J: TRBJ1-2
DNA: TGCGCCAGCAGCCAAGCCGGGACAGGGAATCTCCGCTACACCTTC
CDR3: CASSQAGTGNLRYTF

V: TRBV5-6
length: 13
D: -
size: -
J: TRBJ2-7
DNA: TGTGCCAGCAGCTTGCTAGGATTCTACGAGCAGTACTTC
CDR3: CASSLLGFYEQYF

V: TRBV5-4
length: 14
D: -
size: -
J: TRBJ2-5
DNA: TGTGCCAGCAGCTTGAAGGGGAATGGGGAGACCCAGTACTTC
CDR3: CASSLKGNGETQYF

V: TRBV6-1
length: 14
D: TRBD2
size: -
J: TRBJ2-1
DNA: TGTGCCAGCAGCGAACAAACGGGACTAGGGAATCAGTTCTTC
CDR3: CASSEQTGLGNQFF

V: TRBV5-4
length: 15
D: -
size: once
J: TRBJ2-2
DNA: TGTGCCAGCAGCTTGGATGCTGTTAACACCGGGGAGCTGTTTTTT
CDR3: CASSLDAVNTGELFF

V: TRBV11-2
length: 13
D: -
size: -
J: TRBJ2-1
DNA: TGTGCCAGCAGCTCAAAACCCGGGCTTGAGCAGTTCTTC
CDR3: CASSSKPGLEQFF

V: TRBV28
length: 15
D: TRBD1
size: few
J: TRBJ2-7
DNA: TGTGCCAGCACCGTCCGGGACAGCAGCTCCTACGAGCAGTACTTC
CDR3: CASTVRDSSSYEQYF